This T cell receptor (beta chain) comes out of a study of T cell responses to AZD1222 COVID-19 vaccine. Sequenced by immunoSEQ multiplex PCR; TCRdb stores in-frame clones only, minus some. Here the sample spans about 140,000 clones, more than 85% being singletons. Points on this clone: The antigen is undetermined.

Overall study findings and caveats: Spike-specific TCR breadth and depth rose after two AZD1222 doses. Seropositivity was recorded at baseline in only a handful of AZD1222 recipients. Targets within unmutated variant regions were reportedly found for nearly half of spike-specific TCRs. The study sampled repertoires only after the peak T cell response.

CDR3 length: 13 residues. Germline V gene sequence: CDR1 LNHDA, CDR2 SQIVND (reference sequence). V dropped 9 bases and J dropped 11; count of bases not matched to a gene: 12. The sequencing here drew on peripheral blood, taken after recovery from COVID-19. This sequence joins TRBV19 and TRBJ1-2; the match to TRBD1 covers 10 bases. The receptor comes from an adult who had recovered from COVID-19. The CDR3: CASAPGQGMSYTF. CDR3 coding DNA: TGTGCCAGCGCTCCGGGACAGGGGATGTCATACACCTTC.